This TCR beta chain was found in a study of PD-L1 blockade in urothelial cancer. About the research overall: Atezolizumab therapy began for patients at some point between 2014 and 2015, dosed at 1,200 mg intravenously every 3 weeks. Bladder-origin urothelial cancer in males covered about 85% of the 29 patients. Per blood sample, T cells had a median of roughly 150,000. Once treatment had started, blood was analyzed at 3 weeks (second dose) and again at 6 weeks.

Using immunoSEQ multiplex PCR, the repertoire was profiled, and TCRdb retains in-frame clones only, with some absent. The sample has some 100,000 clones; around 93% are singletons. V was shortened by 8 bases and J by 4 bases, with 9 bases between the two germline ends. This CDR3 is 12 amino acids long. The germline gives CDR1 MNHEY, CDR2 SVGAGI. The chain employs TRBV6-5 and TRBJ1-5; no definite D call. The source is a woman of 80 years or more with urothelial cancer. Sequenced here: PBMCs, sampled around atezolizumab (anti-PD-L1) treatment. CDR3: CASGEANQPQHF. CDR3 bases: TGTGCCAGCGGGGAGGCGAATCAGCCCCAGCATTTT.